Given below is one TCR beta chain in context. Data came from immunoSEQ multiplex PCR; TCRdb stores just in-frame clones and leaves some out. The table shows around 250,000 clones, with more than 75% occurring only once. This sample is drawn from a study of blood T cell repertoires in COVID-19. Germline values: CDR1 MNHEY, CDR2 SMNVEV (reference sequence). The length of the CDR3 is 16 residues. V lost 1 base and J 3 bases, leaving 16 bases between the germline ends. The rearrangement links TRBV27 to TRBJ2-7; weak D call: TRBD2 (5 bases). Material for sequencing was PBMCs or T cells enriched from blood (not recorded which). This receptor was taken from a man aged 18 to 29 who had recovered from COVID-19. This chain's CDR3 is CASSLFFGEHFYEQYF. The DNA of the CDR3 is TGTGCCAGCAGTTTATTTTTCGGGGAGCACTTCTACGAGCAGTACTTC.